In this sample, the clone carrying this T cell receptor beta chain turned up a few times. The data originate from a study of spatial heterogeneity in lung cancer. Turning to the study itself: Follow-up PBMC specimens underwent sequencing when available; their median timing was approximately two years after resection. More than eight raw reads, on average, carried each unique TCR and UMI combination.

Time point noted: blood at routine non-recurrence follow-up after resection. The germline V and J ends were trimmed by 0 bases and 5 bases, with 2 bases remaining between them. The V gene's germline CDR1 is MDHEN and CDR2 SYDVKM. The CDR3 length is 12 residues. TCR cDNA molecules each had a unique molecular identifier. MiXCR was run by TCRdb on the 5' RACE reads, yielding one entry per CDR3 protein. This repertoire shows 110,000 or so distinct CDR3 sequences, under 14% found once; its top ten account for approximately 24%. The starting material was PBMCs, obtained at follow-up. This receptor was taken from a female donor with early-stage non-small cell lung cancer. The chain recombines TRBV28 with TRBJ1-5; the D is unclear. The CDR3 DNA follows: TGTGCCAGCAGTTTATGGTATCAGCCCCAGCATTTT. It yields the protein CASSLWYQPQHF. Looking up the rest from reference TRBV28 and TRBJ1-5 gives the full variable domain: DVKVTQSSRYLVKRTGEKVFLECVQDMDHENMFWYRQDPGLGLRLIYFSYDVKMKEKGDIPEGYSVSREKKERFSLILESASTNQTSMYLCASSLWYQPQHFGDGTRLSIL.